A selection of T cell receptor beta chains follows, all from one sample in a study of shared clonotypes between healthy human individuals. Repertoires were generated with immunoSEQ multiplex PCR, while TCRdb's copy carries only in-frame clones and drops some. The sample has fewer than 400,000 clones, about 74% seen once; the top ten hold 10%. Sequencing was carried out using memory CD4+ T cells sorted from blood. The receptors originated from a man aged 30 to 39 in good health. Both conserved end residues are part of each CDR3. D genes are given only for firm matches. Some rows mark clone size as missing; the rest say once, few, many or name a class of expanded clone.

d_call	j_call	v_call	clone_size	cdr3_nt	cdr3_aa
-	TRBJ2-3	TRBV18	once	TGTGCCAGCTCCCCGGGGCCAGATACGCAGTATTTT	CASSPGPDTQYF
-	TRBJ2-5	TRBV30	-	TGTGCCTGGAGCCTACCGGGCCGCGGGGCCCAGTACTTC	CAWSLPGRGAQYF
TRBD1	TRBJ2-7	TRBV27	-	TGTGCCAGCAGTTTCACAGGGGGCGTAGGGGGCTACGAGCAGTACTTC	CASSFTGGVGGYEQYF
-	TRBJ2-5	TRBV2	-	TGTGCCAGCACGGACGGCGGGACGGGCCAAGAGACCCAGTACTTC	CASTDGGTGQETQYF
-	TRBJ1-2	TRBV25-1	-	TGTGCCAGCAGTGAAGGTCCCGGGATTAATGGCTACACCTTC	CASSEGPGINGYTF
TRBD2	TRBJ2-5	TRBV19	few	TGTGCCAGTAGTCCTCGCGGGAGCGGGGAGACCCAGTACTTC	CASSPRGSGETQYF
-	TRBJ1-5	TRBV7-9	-	TGTGCCAGCAGCTTAGGTGTCAATCAGCCCCAGCATTTT	CASSLGVNQPQHF
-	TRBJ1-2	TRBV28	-	TGTGCCAGCACCCCCACGGGGAGTGGCTACACCTTC	CASTPTGSGYTF
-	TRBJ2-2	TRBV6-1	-	TGTGCCAGCAGTGAATGGACCGGGGGTTCCGGGGAGCTGTTTTTT	CASSEWTGGSGELFF
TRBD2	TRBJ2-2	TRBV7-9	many	TGTGCCAGCAGCCGGGAGGGTCGCACCGGGGAGCTGTTTTTT	CASSREGRTGELFF
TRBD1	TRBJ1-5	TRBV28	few	TGTGCCAGCAGCTCGACGGACAGGGGGCATCAGCCCCAGCATTTT	CASSSTDRGHQPQHF
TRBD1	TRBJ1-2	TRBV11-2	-	TGTGCCAGCAGCTCCACAGGGGGCCCGTATGACTACACCTTC	CASSSTGGPYDYTF
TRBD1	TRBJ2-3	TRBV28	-	TGTGCCAGCAGGCCTCTAAGGGGCATAGGACAGGGGAGCACAGATACGCAGTATTTT	CASRPLRGIGQGSTDTQYF
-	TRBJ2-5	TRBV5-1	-	TGCGCCAGCAGCTTCGGGGGAGAGACCCAGTACTTC	CASSFGGETQYF
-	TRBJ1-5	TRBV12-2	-	TGTGCAAGTCGCTTAGCGGGCAGCCCTGGTGATTATAGCAATCAGCCCCAGCATTTT	CASRLAGSPGDYSNQPQHF